This T cell receptor beta chain was retrieved from a study of OX40 agonist ivuxolimab in advanced cancers. Study information: Hepatocellular carcinoma, melanoma, renal cell or head and neck cancer affected the dose-escalation patients.

Using immunoSEQ multiplex PCR, the repertoire was profiled, and TCRdb retains in-frame clones only, with some absent. The repertoire holds fewer than 65,000 clones, roughly 90% seen once, with roughly 4.9% in the top ten. Findings and limits, study-wide: Normalized expansion of T-cell clones was also low for some nonresponders. Blood T cells, both CD4+ and CD8+, expanded clonally by week 6 at 0.1 to 3.0 mg/kg.

With respect to this clone: Its specificity is unknown.

The CDR3 has 15 amino acids. V dropped 3 bases and J dropped 0 bases, with 10 bases sitting between them. The germline gives CDR1 SGHDT, CDR2 YYEEEE. The source of this sequence is an adult with an advanced solid tumor such as melanoma, head and neck, liver or kidney cancer. V and J are TRBV5-6 and TRBJ1-3; D possibly corresponds to TRBD1 (6 bases). The input for sequencing was CD4+ or CD8+ T cells sorted from blood, taken in a trial of the OX40 agonist ivuxolimab. This CDR3 reads CASSSKGGSGNTIYF. DNA for the CDR3: TGTGCCAGCAGCTCGAAGGGGGGCTCTGGAAACACCATATATTTT.